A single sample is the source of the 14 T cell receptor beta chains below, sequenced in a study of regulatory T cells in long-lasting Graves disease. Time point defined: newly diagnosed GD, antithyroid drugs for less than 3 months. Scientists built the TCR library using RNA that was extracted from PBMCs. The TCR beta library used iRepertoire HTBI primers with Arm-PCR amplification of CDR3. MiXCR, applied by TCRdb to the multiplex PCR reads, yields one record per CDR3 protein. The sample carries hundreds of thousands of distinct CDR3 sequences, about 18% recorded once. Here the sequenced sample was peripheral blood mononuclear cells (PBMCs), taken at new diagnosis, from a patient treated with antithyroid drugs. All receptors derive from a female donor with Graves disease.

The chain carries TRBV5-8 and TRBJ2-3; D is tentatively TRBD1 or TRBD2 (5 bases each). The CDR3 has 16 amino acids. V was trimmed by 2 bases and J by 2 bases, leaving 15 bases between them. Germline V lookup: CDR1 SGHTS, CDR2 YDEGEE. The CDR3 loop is CASSFGAVPYTDTQYF. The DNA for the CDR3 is TGTGCCAGCAGCTTCGGGGCGGTACCATACACAGATACGCAGTATTTT.

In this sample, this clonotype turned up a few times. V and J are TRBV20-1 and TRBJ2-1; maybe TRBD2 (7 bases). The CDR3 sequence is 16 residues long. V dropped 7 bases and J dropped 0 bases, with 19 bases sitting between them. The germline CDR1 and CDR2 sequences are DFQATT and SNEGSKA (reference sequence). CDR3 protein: CSVGGGPSNSYNEQFF. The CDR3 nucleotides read TGCAGTGTTGGCGGGGGCCCCTCCAACTCCTACAATGAGCAGTTCTTC.

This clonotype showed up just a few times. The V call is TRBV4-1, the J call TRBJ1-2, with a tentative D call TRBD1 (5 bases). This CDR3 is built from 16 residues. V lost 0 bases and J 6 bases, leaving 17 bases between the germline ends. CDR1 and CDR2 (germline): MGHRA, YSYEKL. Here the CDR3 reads CASSQEILATENGYTF. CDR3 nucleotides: TGCGCCAGCAGCCAAGAGATCCTGGCGACAGAGAATGGCTACACCTTC.

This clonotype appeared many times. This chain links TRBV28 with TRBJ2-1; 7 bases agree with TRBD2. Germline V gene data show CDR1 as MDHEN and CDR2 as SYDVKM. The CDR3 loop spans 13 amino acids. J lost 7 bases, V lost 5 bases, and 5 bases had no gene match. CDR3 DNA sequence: TGTGCCAGCAGTCACGAACTAGCGAATGAGCAGTTCTTC. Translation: CASSHELANEQFF.

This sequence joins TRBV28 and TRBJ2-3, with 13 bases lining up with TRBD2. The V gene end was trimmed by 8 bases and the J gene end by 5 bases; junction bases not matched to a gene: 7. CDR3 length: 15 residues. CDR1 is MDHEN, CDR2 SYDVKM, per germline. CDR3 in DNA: TGTGCCAGCGATAGGACTAGCGGGAGTGGAGATACGCAGTATTTT. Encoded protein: CASDRTSGSGDTQYF. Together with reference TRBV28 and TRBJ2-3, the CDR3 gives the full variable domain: DVKVTQSSRYLVKRTGEKVFLECVQDMDHENMFWYRQDPGLGLRLIYFSYDVKMKEKGDIPEGYSVSREKKERFSLILESASTNQTSMYLCASDRTSGSGDTQYFGPGTRLTVL.

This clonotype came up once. CDR3 DNA sequence: TGTGCCAGCAGAGAGACTAGCGGGAGCACCGGGGAGCTGTTTTTT. This gives the protein CASRETSGSTGELFF. The chain recombines TRBV2 with TRBJ2-2, with 12 nucleotides matching TRBD2. V was pared by 6 bases and J by 4 bases, with 3 bases of the junction left unmatched. Germline CDR1 and CDR2: SNHLY and FYNNEI. The CDR3 is 15 residues long.

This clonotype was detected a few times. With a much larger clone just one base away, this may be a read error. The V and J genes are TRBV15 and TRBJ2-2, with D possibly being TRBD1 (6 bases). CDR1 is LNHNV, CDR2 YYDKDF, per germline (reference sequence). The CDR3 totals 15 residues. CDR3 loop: CATSREGLGEGGLFF. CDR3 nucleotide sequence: TGTGCCACCAGCAGAGAGGGGCTAGGGGAAGGGGGGCTGTTTTTT.

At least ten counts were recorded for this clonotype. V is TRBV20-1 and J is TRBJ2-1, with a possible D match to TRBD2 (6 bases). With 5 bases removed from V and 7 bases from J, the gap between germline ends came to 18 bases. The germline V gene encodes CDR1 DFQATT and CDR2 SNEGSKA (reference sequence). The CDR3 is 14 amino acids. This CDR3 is CSAGRTGDDNEQFF. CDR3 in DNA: TGCAGTGCTGGCAGGACGGGAGACGATAATGAGCAGTTCTTC.

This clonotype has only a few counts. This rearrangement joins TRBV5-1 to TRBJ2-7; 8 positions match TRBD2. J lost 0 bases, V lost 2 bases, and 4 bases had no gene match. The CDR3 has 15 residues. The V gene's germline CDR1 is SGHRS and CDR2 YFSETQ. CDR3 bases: TGCGCCAGCAGCTTTGTTAGCGGGGACTCCTACGAGCAGTACTTC. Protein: CASSFVSGDSYEQYF.

The CDR3 region has the DNA TGTGCCAGCAGTTTATTCCCCCTGGGGGGCTACACCTTC. Protein sequence: CASSLFPLGGYTF. This chain connects TRBV27 to TRBJ1-2; D is undetermined. CDR1 is MNHEY, CDR2 SMNVEV, per germline (reference sequence). The germline V and J ends were trimmed by 1 base and 8 bases, with 11 bases remaining between them. This CDR3 comprises 13 residues.

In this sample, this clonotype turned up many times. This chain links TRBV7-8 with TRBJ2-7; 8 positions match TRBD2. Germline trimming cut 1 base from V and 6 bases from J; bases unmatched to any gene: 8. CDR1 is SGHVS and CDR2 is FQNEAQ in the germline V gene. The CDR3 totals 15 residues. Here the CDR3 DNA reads TGTGCCAGCAGCTTAGAACCGGGAGGGCGAAGCGAGCAGTACTTC. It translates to CASSLEPGGRSEQYF.

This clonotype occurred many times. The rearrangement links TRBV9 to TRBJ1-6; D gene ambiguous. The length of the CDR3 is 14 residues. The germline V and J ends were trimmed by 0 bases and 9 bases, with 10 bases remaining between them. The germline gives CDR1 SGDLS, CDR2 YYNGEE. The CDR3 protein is CASSVVGNASPLHF. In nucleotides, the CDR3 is TGTGCCAGCAGCGTAGTCGGGAATGCTTCACCCCTCCACTTT.

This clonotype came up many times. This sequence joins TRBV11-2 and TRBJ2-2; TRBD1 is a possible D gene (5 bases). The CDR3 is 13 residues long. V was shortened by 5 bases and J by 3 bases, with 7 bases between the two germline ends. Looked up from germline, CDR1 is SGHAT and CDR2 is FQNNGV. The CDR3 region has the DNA TGTGCCAGCAGCCTGACAGACACCGGGGAGCTGTTTTTT. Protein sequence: CASSLTDTGELFF.

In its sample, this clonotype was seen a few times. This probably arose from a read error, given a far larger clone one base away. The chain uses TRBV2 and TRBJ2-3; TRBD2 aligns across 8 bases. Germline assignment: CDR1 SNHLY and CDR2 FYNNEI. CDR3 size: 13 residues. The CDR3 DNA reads TGTGCCAGTCGCTCGGGGGGGGCAGAGACCCAGTGCTTC. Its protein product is CASRSGGAETQCF.